This T cell receptor beta chain derives from a study of CD8+ T cells in alopecia areata. Isolated RNA was reverse transcribed into cDNA used as the sequencing template. The protocol was immunoSEQ multiplex PCR, while the TCRdb copy is restricted to in-frame clones and leaves out a portion. The sample shows 200,000 or so clones, 50% to 70% of them seen only once. J lost 9 bases, V lost 4 bases, and 11 bases had no gene match. There are 15 residues in the CDR3. Germline V gives CDR1 SGHRS, CDR2 YFSETQ. This sequence joins TRBV5-1 and TRBJ2-4; 9 nucleotides match TRBD2. The sequence came from a human donor with alopecia areata. Sequences were derived from CD4+ T cells sorted from blood, sampled at week 0. The CDR3 reads CASSAAGGRYVIQYF. The CDR3 nucleotides read TGCGCCAGCAGCGCGGCGGGGGGGCGGTACGTCATTCAGTACTTC. The full variable domain, with the rest looked up from reference TRBV5-1 and TRBJ2-4, is KAGVTQTPRYLIKTRGQQVTLSCSPISGHRSVSWYQQTPGQGLQFLFEYFSETQRNKGNFPGRFSGRQFSNSRSEMNVSTLELGDSALYLCASSAAGGRYVIQYFGAGTRLSVL.